Sequencing of this TCR beta chain was carried out in a study of T cells after yellow fever vaccination. The overall study: SMART-Seq v4 Ultra Low Input prepared the low-cell-number fractions.

Making TCR cDNA involved 5'RACE template switching, which added UMIs and a universal primer site. MiXCR was run by TCRdb on the 5' RACE reads, yielding one entry per CDR3 protein. The sample lists some 200,000 distinct CDR3 sequences, 11% occurring once. Study-wide points: Subsequent booster samples again held most clones from primary vaccination (under 98% CD4, about 85% CD8). Abundant clonotypes from the bulk population could get into FACS-sorted repertoires as contaminants.

This clonotype was seen a few times. The antigen remains undetermined. This specimen was CD8+ T cells sorted from PBMCs, taken 15 days after the yellow fever booster vaccination. The TCR comes from a man younger than 35 who received the YFV17D yellow fever vaccine.

This chain's CDR3 is CASSLNPDVPSTDTQYF. The CDR3 DNA is TGCGCCAGCAGCCTAAACCCGGACGTACCTAGCACAGATACGCAGTATTTT. The chain is built from TRBV4-1 and TRBJ2-3; D gene uncertain. Per germline, CDR1 MGHRA and CDR2 YSYEKL. V lost 4 bases and J lost 0, with 17 bases in between. There are 17 residues in the CDR3.